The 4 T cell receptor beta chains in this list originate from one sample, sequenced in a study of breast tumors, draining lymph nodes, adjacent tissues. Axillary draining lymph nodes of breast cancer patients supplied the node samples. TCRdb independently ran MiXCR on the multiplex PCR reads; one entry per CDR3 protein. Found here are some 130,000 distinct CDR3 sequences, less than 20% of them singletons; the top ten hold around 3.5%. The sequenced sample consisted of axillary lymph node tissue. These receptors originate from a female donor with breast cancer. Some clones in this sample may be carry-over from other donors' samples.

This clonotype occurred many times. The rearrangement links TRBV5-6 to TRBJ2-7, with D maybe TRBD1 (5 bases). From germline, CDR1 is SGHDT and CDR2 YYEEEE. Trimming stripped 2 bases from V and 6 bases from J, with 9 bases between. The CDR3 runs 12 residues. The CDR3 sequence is CASSFPGREQYF. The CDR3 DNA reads TGTGCCAGCAGCTTCCCAGGGCGCGAGCAGTACTTC.

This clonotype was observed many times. CDR3 amino acids: CASSGQGAQNTGELFF. CDR3 DNA: TGCGCCAGCAGCGGACAGGGGGCGCAGAACACCGGGGAGCTGTTTTTT. The V gene is TRBV5-1, the J gene TRBJ2-2; 11 nucleotides agree with TRBD1. CDR3 size: 16 residues. V was clipped by 4 bases and J by 1 base; unmatched bases: 3. Germline V CDR1 and CDR2: SGHRS, YFSETQ.

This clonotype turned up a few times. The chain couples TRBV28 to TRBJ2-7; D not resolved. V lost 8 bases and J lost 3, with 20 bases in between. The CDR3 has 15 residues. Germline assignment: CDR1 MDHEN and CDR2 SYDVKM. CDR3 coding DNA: TGTGCCAGCTCGACCCCCTTGAGCGCGCTCTACGAGCAGTACTTC. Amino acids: CASSTPLSALYEQYF.

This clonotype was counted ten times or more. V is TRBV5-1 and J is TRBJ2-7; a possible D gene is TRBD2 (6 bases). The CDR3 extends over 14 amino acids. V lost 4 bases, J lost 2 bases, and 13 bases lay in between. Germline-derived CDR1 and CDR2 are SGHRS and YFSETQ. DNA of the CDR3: TGCGCCAGCAGCCCAGGACTACAGACCTACGAGCAGTACTTC. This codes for CASSPGLQTYEQYF.